This entry lists 17 T cell receptor beta chains sequenced from one sample in a study of identical twins. Via MiXCR, TCRdb re-called the 5' RACE reads, giving one row per CDR3 protein. The sample yields about 240,000 distinct CDR3 sequences, approximately 7.9% seen once. This sample also belongs to another study, concerning yellow fever vaccine responses in identical twins.

The sequencing sample was made of CD8+ T cells sorted from blood. These receptors all stem from a woman younger than 35 in good health.

The sample holds a few counts of this clonotype. This chain links TRBV2 with TRBJ2-5, with 10 positions matching TRBD2. CDR3 size: 15 residues. V was clipped by 6 bases and J by 3 bases; unmatched bases: 7. In germline, CDR1 is SNHLY, CDR2 FYNNEI. This CDR3 reads CASRQRTSGKETQYF. In DNA form, the CDR3 reads TGTGCCAGCAGGCAAAGGACTAGCGGAAAAGAGACCCAGTACTTC.

V and J are TRBV6-1 and TRBJ2-2; TRBD2 matches at 8 bases. Germline V gives CDR1 MNHNS, CDR2 SASEGT. V lost 7 bases to trimming and J lost 7 bases; unmatched junction nucleotides: 14. The CDR3 sequence is 16 residues long. CDR3 sequence: CASNPLGGGRIGELFF. The CDR3 bases are TGTGCCAGCAATCCCCTTGGCGGGGGGCGGATCGGGGAGCTGTTTTTT.

This clonotype was seen repeatedly, ten times or more. This chain joins TRBV5-6 and TRBJ2-1, with 10 bases matching TRBD2. CDR1 and CDR2 from the germline V gene are SGHDT and YYEEEE. J was trimmed by 3 bases and V by 6 bases; bases with no gene match: 9. CDR3 length: 16 residues. The CDR3 region has the DNA TGTGCCAGCAACTCCCTAGCGGGAGAGAGCTACAATGAGCAGTTCTTC. Its translation is CASNSLAGESYNEQFF.

This clonotype was recorded at least ten times. The chain joins TRBV12-3 or TRBV12-4 to TRBJ2-3; TRBD2 matches at 7 bases. CDR3 length: 14 residues. Trimming cost V 7 bases and J 2 bases; bases outside gene matches: 6. The CDR3 region has the DNA TGTGCCAGCACTCTAGCGGCCTACACAGATACGCAGTATTTT. Translated, it gives CASTLAAYTDTQYF.

This rearrangement joins TRBV3-1 to TRBJ2-3, with 7 bases lining up with TRBD1. Germline trimming cut 4 bases from V and 1 base from J; bases unmatched to any gene: 5. Germline CDR1 is LGHDT and CDR2 is YNNKEL (reference sequence). The CDR3 length is 15 residues. The CDR3 DNA is TGTGCCAGCAGCCCACAGGGGCGCGGCACAGATACGCAGTATTTT. Translation: CASSPQGRGTDTQYF.

The chain recombines TRBV27 with TRBJ2-7, with D maybe TRBD1 (5 bases). V lost 4 bases to trimming and J lost 6 bases, with 7 bases between them. The germline V gene has CDR1 MNHEY and CDR2 SMNVEV (reference sequence). The CDR3 is 11 amino acids. CDR3 in DNA: TGTGCCAGCAGTTCTGGGGCCGAGCAGTACGTC. Its protein product is CASSSGAEQYV.

This clonotype has at least ten counts. The chain combines TRBV12-3 or TRBV12-4 with TRBJ1-3; unclear D gene. Trimming left V 6 bases short and J 1 base short, with 10 bases between. This CDR3 is built from 14 residues. CDR3 residues: CASRNRGSGNTIYF. CDR3 DNA sequence: TGTGCCAGCAGAAACCGCGGGTCTGGAAACACCATATATTTT.

The V gene is TRBV12-3 or TRBV12-4, the J gene TRBJ2-3; D gene ambiguous. Trimming stripped 6 bases from V and 0 bases from J, with 10 bases between. The CDR3 has 14 residues. CDR3 sequence: CASSYLISTDTQYF. As DNA, the CDR3 is TGTGCCAGCAGCTATCTCATTAGCACAGATACGCAGTATTTT.

V and J are TRBV12-3 or TRBV12-4 and TRBJ2-1; 10 positions agree with TRBD1. The V gene end was trimmed by 7 bases and the J gene end by 2 bases; junction bases not matched to a gene: 5. The CDR3 has 15 residues. CDR3 bases: TGTGCCAGCACCCCGACAGGGGGCCCCTACAATGAGCAGTTCTTC. Translated: CASTPTGGPYNEQFF.

This rearrangement joins TRBV5-1 to TRBJ2-7; tentative D call: TRBD2 (5 bases). Trimming took off 4 bases at V and 5 bases at J, with 10 bases between the two ends. Germline V lookup: CDR1 SGHRS, CDR2 YFSETQ. CDR3 length equals 12 residues. The CDR3 nucleotides are TGCGCCAGCAGCCTACATAGCGACGAGCAGTACTTC. Its protein product is CASSLHSDEQYF.

For this clonotype: A read error is possible here, since a much larger clone lies one base away. V usage is TRBV3-1 and J usage is TRBJ2-5; 8 bases fit TRBD2. Germline assignment: CDR1 LGHDT and CDR2 YNNKEL (reference sequence). CDR3 length: 16 amino acids. The CDR3 DNA is TGTTCCAGCAGCCCATCGCCTAGCGGGTGGAAAGAGACCCAGTACTTC. Translating it yields CSSSPSPSGWKETQYF.

This clonotype appeared a few times. The chain employs TRBV7-9 and TRBJ1-5; TRBD1 agrees at 9 bases. Trimming removed 5 bases from V and 1 base from J; junction bases left unmatched: 3. Germline CDR1 reads SEHNR; CDR2 reads FQNEAQ (reference sequence). This CDR3 comprises 15 residues. CDR3 bases: TGTGCCAGCAGCACGGACAGGGGAAGCAATCAGCCCCAGCATTTT. Translated: CASSTDRGSNQPQHF.

The V and J genes are TRBV12-3 or TRBV12-4 and TRBJ2-1; a possible D gene is TRBD1 (5 bases). This CDR3 spans 13 amino acids. Trimming took off 4 bases at V and 2 bases at J, with 6 bases between the two ends. The CDR3 loop is CASSYRTYNEQFF. The CDR3 nucleotides read TGTGCCAGCAGTTACAGGACCTACAATGAGCAGTTCTTC.

The chain carries TRBV20-1 and TRBJ1-5, with D unresolved. Germline loops: CDR1 DFQATT, CDR2 SNEGSKA (reference sequence). The CDR3 loop spans 14 amino acids. Trimming removed 4 bases at V and 0 bases at J, with 10 bases between. The CDR3 here is CSAIGPNSNQPQHF. The CDR3 nucleotides are TGCAGTGCTATTGGACCGAATAGCAATCAGCCCCAGCATTTT.

This clonotype came up many times. This chain uses TRBV5-1 with TRBJ2-3; 11 bases are a match to TRBD1. The CDR3 has 15 amino acids. Germline V gene sequence: CDR1 SGHRS, CDR2 YFSETQ. Trimming took 4 bases from V and 3 from J; bases not matched to a gene: 4. CDR3 sequence: CASSQDRGRTDTQYF. The CDR3 bases are TGCGCCAGCAGCCAGGACAGGGGGCGAACAGATACGCAGTATTTT. Filled out from reference TRBV5-1 and TRBJ2-3, the complete variable domain reads KAGVTQTPRYLIKTRGQQVTLSCSPISGHRSVSWYQQTPGQGLQFLFEYFSETQRNKGNFPGRFSGRQFSNSRSEMNVSTLELGDSALYLCASSQDRGRTDTQYFGPGTRLTVL.

This clonotype was seen at least ten times. The gene calls are TRBV7-6 and TRBJ2-7; TRBD2 might be the D (6 bases). CDR1 and CDR2 (germline): SGHVS, FNYEAQ. This CDR3 has 13 residues. With 5 bases removed from V and 5 bases from J, the gap between germline ends came to 13 bases. The CDR3 reads CASSLRTGDEQYF. In DNA form, the CDR3 reads TGTGCCAGCAGCCTTCGGACGGGAGACGAGCAGTACTTC.

The chain is built from TRBV7-9 and TRBJ2-7; D gene unclear. The V and J ends lost 3 bases and 3 bases respectively, with 9 bases between them. The V gene's germline CDR1 is SEHNR and CDR2 FQNEAQ (reference sequence). The length of the CDR3 is 13 residues. The CDR3: CASSFDPYYEQYF. The CDR3 coding sequence is TGTGCCAGCAGCTTCGACCCATACTACGAGCAGTACTTC. Based on the CDR3 plus reference TRBV7-9 and TRBJ2-7, the full variable domain is DTGVSQNPRHKITKRGQNVTFRCDPISEHNRLYWYRQTLGQGPEFLTYFQNEAQLEKSRLLSDRFSAERPKGSFSTLEIQRTEQGDSAMYLCASSFDPYYEQYFGPGTRLTVT.